Below are 20 T cell receptor beta chains sequenced from a single sample in a study of vaccination and CD4 T cells after COVID-19. Sequencing of cultured CD4+ T cell DNA used the Oncomine TCR Beta short-read assay. From the PCR reads, TCRdb called clonotypes with MiXCR, one entry per CDR3 protein. The profile shows roughly 14,000 distinct CDR3 sequences, about 64% of them singletons. These receptors' targets are unknown. Treatment: roughly nine-day PBMC culture with coronavirus spike peptide pools or control peptides (ViraFEST assay). Specimen: CD4+ T cells from blood, cultured in vitro. These receptors were collected from a human donor who had recovered from COVID-19.

This clonotype was observed a handful of times. V is TRBV7-2 and J is TRBJ1-6; no firm D call. The CDR3 totals 15 residues. The germline V and J ends were trimmed by 1 base and 10 bases, with 14 bases remaining between them. Germline V gives CDR1 SGHTA, CDR2 FQGNSA. The DNA of the CDR3 is TGTGCCAGCAGCTTAGGCGCCGCCATGGGGTCACCCCTCCACTTT. Its translation: CASSLGAAMGSPLHF.

The chain couples TRBV30 to TRBJ2-3; the D is unclear. V was trimmed by 4 bases and J by 0 bases, leaving 2 bases between them. The CDR3 is 11 amino acids. Germline V gene data show CDR1 as GTSNPN and CDR2 as SVGIG (reference sequence). The CDR3: CAWMSTDTQYF. In DNA, the CDR3 is TGTGCCTGGATGAGCACAGATACGCAGTATTTT.

This chain joins TRBV7-2 and TRBJ2-1; 8 bases fit TRBD2. The ends lost 1 base at V and 6 bases at J; junction bases unmatched: 2. The CDR3 is made up of 14 amino acids. Germline values: CDR1 SGHTA, CDR2 FQGNSA. CDR3 nucleotide sequence: TGTGCCAGCAGCTTAGGCGGGACTAGCAATGAGCAGTTCTTC. Residues: CASSLGGTSNEQFF.

This clonotype was observed a handful of times. The chain uses TRBV19 and TRBJ2-2; weak D call: TRBD2 (5 bases). The CDR3 is made up of 15 amino acids. Germline CDR1 and CDR2: LNHDA and SQIVND (reference sequence). V dropped 7 bases and J dropped 1 base, with 13 bases sitting between them. The CDR3 here is CASTPRRWNTGELFF. CDR3 sequence (DNA): TGTGCCAGTACCCCGAGGAGGTGGAACACCGGGGAGCTGTTTTTT.

The J gene is TRBJ2-5, the V gene TRBV20-1; unclear D gene. Germline CDR1 DFQATT, CDR2 SNEGSKA (reference sequence). V gave up 4 bases and J gave up 5 bases, with 8 bases separating them. The CDR3 extends over 11 amino acids. This chain's CDR3 is CSAKNYETQYF. In DNA, the CDR3 is TGCAGTGCTAAGAACTATGAGACCCAGTACTTC.

The rearrangement joins TRBV10-3 to TRBJ1-5; 7 positions agree with TRBD1. V lost 10 bases, J lost 4 bases, and 7 bases stayed unmatched. This CDR3 is 13 amino acids long. Germline V gene data show CDR1 as ENHRY and CDR2 as SYGVKD. This CDR3 is CATRQGENQPQHF. CDR3 sequence (DNA): TGTGCCACCCGACAGGGAGAAAATCAGCCCCAGCATTTT.

This clonotype was detected a few times. The V and J genes are TRBV10-3 and TRBJ2-1, with 9 bases lining up with TRBD2. The V gene's germline CDR1 is ENHRY and CDR2 SYGVKD. Losses at the gene ends were 4 bases for V and 15 bases for J; bases not matched to a gene: 16. This CDR3 contains 15 residues. CDR3 protein: CAISGRLGVAGVLFF. CDR3 coding DNA: TGTGCCATCAGTGGCAGGTTGGGGGTAGCGGGAGTTTTGTTCTTC.

This chain links TRBV12-3 or TRBV12-4 with TRBJ1-6; unclear D gene. CDR3 length equals 15 residues. Trimming removed 8 bases at V and 5 bases at J, with 16 bases between. CDR3 coding DNA: TGTGCCAGCTCCAAGTCAGAAGTCAATAATTCACCCCTCCACTTT. This sequence encodes CASSKSEVNNSPLHF.

This clonotype was counted once. The V call is TRBV15, the J call TRBJ2-1; D remains unclear. In germline, CDR1 is LNHNV, CDR2 YYDKDF (reference sequence). The CDR3 loop spans 13 amino acids. The ends were cut back, 0 bases at V and 15 bases at J, with 15 bases in the middle. CDR3 sequence: CATSRDLEEQPFF. CDR3 nucleotide sequence: TGTGCCACCAGCAGAGACCTTGAGGAACAGCCGTTCTTC.

This clonotype occurred a few times. V gene TRBV19 combines with J gene TRBJ1-2, with D possibly TRBD1 on 5 matching bases. This CDR3 is built from 13 residues. V dropped 7 bases and J dropped 8 bases, with 17 bases sitting between them. The germline V gene encodes CDR1 LNHDA and CDR2 SQIVND (reference sequence). CDR3 in amino acids: CASTHREAGGYTF. CDR3 nucleotides: TGTGCCAGTACTCACCGGGAAGCAGGGGGCTACACCTTC.

The rearrangement links TRBV7-2 to TRBJ1-2; 12 nucleotides agree with TRBD1. V gave up 6 bases and J gave up 4 bases; unmatched junction bases: 6. The germline V gene encodes CDR1 SGHTA and CDR2 FQGNSA. The CDR3 runs 15 residues. The CDR3 coding sequence is TGTGCCAGCAGTTGGGGGACAGGGGGCATCTATGGCTACACCTTC. This sequence encodes CASSWGTGGIYGYTF. Full variable domain (missing parts from reference TRBV7-2 and TRBJ1-2): GAGVSQSPSNKVTEKGKDVELRCDPISGHTALYWYRQSLGQGLEFLIYFQGNSAPDKSGLPSDRFSAERTGGSVSTLTIQRTQQEDSAVYLCASSWGTGGIYGYTFGSGTRLTVV.

This rearrangement joins TRBV20-1 to TRBJ1-6; no definite D call. CDR1 and CDR2 (germline): DFQATT, SNEGSKA (reference sequence). The CDR3 loop spans 15 amino acids. The ends were cut back, 0 bases at V and 10 bases at J, with 16 bases in the middle. CDR3 protein: CSAREIGPDWSPLHF. The DNA for the CDR3 is TGCAGTGCTAGAGAAATCGGACCGGATTGGTCACCCCTCCACTTT.

The chain joins TRBV6-5 to TRBJ1-5, with 7 bases matching TRBD1. The CDR3 length is 15 residues. V lost 6 bases to trimming and J lost 0 bases; unmatched junction nucleotides: 5. From germline, CDR1 is MNHEY and CDR2 SVGAGI. The CDR3 is CASSYNRGSNQPQHF. The DNA for the CDR3 is TGTGCCAGCAGCTACAACAGGGGTAGCAATCAGCCCCAGCATTTT.

The chain has TRBV10-3 and TRBJ2-7; D is possibly TRBD1 (5 bases). This CDR3 has 14 amino acids. CDR1 is ENHRY and CDR2 is SYGVKD in the germline V gene. The germline V and J ends were trimmed by 6 bases and 5 bases, with 17 bases remaining between them. This CDR3 is CAISARAGSHEQYF. The CDR3 coding sequence is TGTGCCATCAGCGCTCGGGCAGGGTCCCACGAGCAGTACTTC.

This chain uses TRBV2 with TRBJ2-5, with 10 bases that match TRBD2. Trimming at V came to 4 bases and at J to 1 base, leaving 6 bases not matched to a gene. Germline CDR1 and CDR2: SNHLY and FYNNEI. CDR3 length: 16 residues. As DNA, the CDR3 is TGTGCCAGCAGTGTATCAGCGGGAGGGCTCCAAGAGACCCAGTACTTC. Residues: CASSVSAGGLQETQYF. Using reference TRBV2 and TRBJ2-5 for the parts outside the CDR3, the full variable domain is EPEVTQTPSHQVTQMGQEVILRCVPISNHLYFYWYRQILGQKVEFLVSFYNNEISEKSEIFDDQFSVERPDGSNFTLKIRSTKLEDSAMYFCASSVSAGGLQETQYFGPGTRLLVL.

The chain joins TRBV11-1 to TRBJ1-1; D is unclear. Between the trimmed V and J ends, which lost 1 base and 2 bases, there was a span of 5 bases. Per germline, CDR1 SGHAT and CDR2 FQDESV (reference sequence). The length of the CDR3 is 13 residues. CDR3 DNA sequence: TGTGCCAGCAGCTTAGGGCTTAACACTGAAGCTTTCTTT. Its protein is CASSLGLNTEAFF.

This clonotype appeared once. The chain carries TRBV19 and TRBJ1-5; 7 nucleotides align to TRBD1. The CDR3 sequence is 16 residues long. In germline, CDR1 is LNHDA, CDR2 SQIVND (reference sequence). Unmatched junction bases numbered 11, after V lost 5 bases and J lost 4 bases. CDR3 DNA: TGTGCCAGTAGTCTGGGGAACAGGGGAGGAAATCAGCCCCAGCATTTT. Its translation is CASSLGNRGGNQPQHF.

This clonotype was seen a few times. The chain has TRBV28 and TRBJ1-5, with D possibly matching TRBD1 (6 bases). This CDR3 comprises 15 residues. V was trimmed by 6 bases and J by 2 bases, leaving 14 bases between them. The germline gives CDR1 MDHEN, CDR2 SYDVKM. In nucleotides, the CDR3 is TGTGCCAGCAGCCAATTGGAGGGGGGCAATCAGCCCCAGCATTTT. Translating it yields CASSQLEGGNQPQHF. Supplemented by reference TRBV28 and TRBJ1-5, the full variable domain reads DVKVTQSSRYLVKRTGEKVFLECVQDMDHENMFWYRQDPGLGLRLIYFSYDVKMKEKGDIPEGYSVSREKKERFSLILESASTNQTSMYLCASSQLEGGNQPQHFGDGTRLSIL.

In this sample, this clonotype turned up once. This chain links TRBV10-2 with TRBJ1-2, with 10 bases that match TRBD1. J lost 5 bases, V lost 7 bases, and 4 bases had no gene match. The CDR3 totals 13 residues. Germline values: CDR1 WSHSY, CDR2 SAAADI. The CDR3 DNA follows: TGCGCCAGCACCCCGGGACAGGGGTATGGCTACACCTTC. The encoded protein is CASTPGQGYGYTF.

The chain combines TRBV20-1 with TRBJ1-6; D not certain. The CDR3 runs 15 residues. The ends were cut back, 1 base at V and 7 bases at J, with 14 bases in the middle. Germline V gene data show CDR1 as DFQATT and CDR2 as SNEGSKA (reference sequence). The CDR3 sequence is CSARAVGTENSPLHF. The CDR3 DNA sequence: TGCAGTGCTAGAGCGGTGGGAACTGAGAATTCACCCCTCCACTTT.